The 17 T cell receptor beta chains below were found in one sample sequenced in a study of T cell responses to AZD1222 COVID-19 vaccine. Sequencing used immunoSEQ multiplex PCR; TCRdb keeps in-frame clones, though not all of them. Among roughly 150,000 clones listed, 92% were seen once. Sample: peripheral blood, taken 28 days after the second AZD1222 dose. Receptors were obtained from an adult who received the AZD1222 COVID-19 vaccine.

The CDR3 bases are TGTGCCAGCGGCAGCCCTGGGGCCAACGTCCTGACTTTC. Its protein is CASGSPGANVLTF. The chain recombines TRBV2 with TRBJ2-6; no firm D call. CDR1 and CDR2 from the germline V gene are SNHLY and FYNNEI. Trimming removed 8 bases from V and 2 bases from J, with 7 bases in between. The CDR3 contains 13 residues.

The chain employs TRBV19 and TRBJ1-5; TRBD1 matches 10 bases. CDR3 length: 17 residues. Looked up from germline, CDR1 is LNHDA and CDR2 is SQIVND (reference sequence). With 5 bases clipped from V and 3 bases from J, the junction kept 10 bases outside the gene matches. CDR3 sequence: CASSRIPTGGNNQPQHF. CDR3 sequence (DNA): TGTGCCAGTAGTCGAATACCGACAGGGGGCAACAATCAGCCCCAGCATTTT.

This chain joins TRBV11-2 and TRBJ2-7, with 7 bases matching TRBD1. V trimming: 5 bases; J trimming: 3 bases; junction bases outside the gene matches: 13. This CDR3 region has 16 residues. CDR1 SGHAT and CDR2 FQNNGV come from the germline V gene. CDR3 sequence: CASSPHLSTGDYEQYF. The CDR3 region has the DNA TGTGCCAGCAGCCCCCACCTGTCCACAGGGGACTACGAGCAGTACTTC. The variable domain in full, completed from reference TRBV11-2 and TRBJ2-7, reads EAGVAQSPRYKIIEKRQSVAFWCNPISGHATLYWYQQILGQGPKLLIQFQNNGVVDDSQLPKDRFSAERLKGVDSTLKIQPAKLEDSAVYLCASSPHLSTGDYEQYFGPGTRLTVT.

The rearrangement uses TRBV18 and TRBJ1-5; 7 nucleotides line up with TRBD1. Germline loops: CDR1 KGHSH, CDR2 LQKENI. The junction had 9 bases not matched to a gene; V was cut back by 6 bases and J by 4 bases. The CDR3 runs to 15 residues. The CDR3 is CASSPTGTENQPQHF. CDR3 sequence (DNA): TGTGCCAGCTCCCCTACCGGGACAGAGAATCAGCCCCAGCATTTT.

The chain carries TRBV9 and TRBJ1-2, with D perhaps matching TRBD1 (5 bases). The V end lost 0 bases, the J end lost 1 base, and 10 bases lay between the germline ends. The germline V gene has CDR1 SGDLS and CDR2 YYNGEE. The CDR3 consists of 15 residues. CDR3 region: CASSVGGGYNYGYTF. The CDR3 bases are TGTGCCAGCAGCGTAGGCGGGGGATATAACTATGGCTACACCTTC.

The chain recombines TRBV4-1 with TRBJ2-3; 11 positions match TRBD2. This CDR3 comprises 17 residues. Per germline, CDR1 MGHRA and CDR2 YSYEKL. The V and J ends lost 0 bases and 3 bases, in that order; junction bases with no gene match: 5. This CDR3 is CASSQETSGVRTDTQYF. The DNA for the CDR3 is TGCGCCAGCAGCCAAGAGACTAGCGGGGTCCGAACAGATACGCAGTATTTT.

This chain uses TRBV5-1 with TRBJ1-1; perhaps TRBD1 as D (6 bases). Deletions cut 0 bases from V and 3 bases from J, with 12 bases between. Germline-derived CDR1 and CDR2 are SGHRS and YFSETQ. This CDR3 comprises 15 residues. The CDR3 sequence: CASSLVVGADTEAFF. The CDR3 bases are TGCGCCAGCAGCTTGGTGGTGGGGGCGGACACTGAAGCTTTCTTT.

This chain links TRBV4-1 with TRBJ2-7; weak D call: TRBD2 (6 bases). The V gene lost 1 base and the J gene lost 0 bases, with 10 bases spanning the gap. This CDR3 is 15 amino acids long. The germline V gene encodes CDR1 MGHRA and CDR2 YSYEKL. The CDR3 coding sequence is TGCGCCAGCAGCCAAGGACTAGGGTCCTCCTACGAGCAGTACTTC. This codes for CASSQGLGSSYEQYF.

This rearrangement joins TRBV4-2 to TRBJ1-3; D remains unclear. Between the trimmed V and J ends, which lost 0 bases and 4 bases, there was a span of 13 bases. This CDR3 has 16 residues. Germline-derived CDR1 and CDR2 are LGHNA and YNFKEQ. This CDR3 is CASSQDHRGFGNTIYF. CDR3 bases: TGTGCCAGCAGCCAAGATCATAGAGGGTTCGGAAACACCATATATTTT.

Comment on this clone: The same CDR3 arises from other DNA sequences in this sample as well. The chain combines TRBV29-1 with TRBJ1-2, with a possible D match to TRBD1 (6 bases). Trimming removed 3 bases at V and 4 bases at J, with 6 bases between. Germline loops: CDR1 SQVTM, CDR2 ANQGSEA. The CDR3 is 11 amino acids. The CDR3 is CSVDRGYGYTF. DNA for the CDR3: TGCAGCGTTGACAGGGGCTATGGCTACACCTTC.

The CDR3 loop reads CASSLRQAVRGYNEQFF. CDR3 coding DNA: TGTGCCAGCAGTCTCAGACAGGCCGTGCGGGGATACAATGAGCAGTTCTTC. This chain connects TRBV27 to TRBJ2-1; D may be TRBD1 or TRBD2 (6 bases each). V gave up 5 bases and J gave up 4 bases, with 21 bases separating them. This CDR3 has 17 residues. Germline V gene sequence: CDR1 MNHEY, CDR2 SMNVEV (reference sequence).

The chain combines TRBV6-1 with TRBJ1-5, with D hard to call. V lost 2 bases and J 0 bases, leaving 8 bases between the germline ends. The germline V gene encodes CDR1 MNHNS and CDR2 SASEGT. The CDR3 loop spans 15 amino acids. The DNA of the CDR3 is TGTGCCAGCAGTGAATATTTTTATAGCAATCAGCCCCAGCATTTT. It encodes CASSEYFYSNQPQHF.

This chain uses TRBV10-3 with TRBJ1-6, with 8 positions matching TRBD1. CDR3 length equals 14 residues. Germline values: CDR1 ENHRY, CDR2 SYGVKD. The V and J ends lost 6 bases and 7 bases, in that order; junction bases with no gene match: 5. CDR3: CAISLQGENSPLHF. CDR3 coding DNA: TGTGCCATCAGCCTACAGGGGGAAAATTCACCCCTCCACTTT.

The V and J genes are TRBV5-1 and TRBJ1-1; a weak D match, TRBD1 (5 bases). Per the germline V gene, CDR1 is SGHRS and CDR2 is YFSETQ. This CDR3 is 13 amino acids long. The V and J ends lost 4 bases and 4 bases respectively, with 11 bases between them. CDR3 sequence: CASSPYRITEAFF. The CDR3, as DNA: TGCGCCAGCAGCCCATACAGGATCACTGAAGCTTTCTTT.

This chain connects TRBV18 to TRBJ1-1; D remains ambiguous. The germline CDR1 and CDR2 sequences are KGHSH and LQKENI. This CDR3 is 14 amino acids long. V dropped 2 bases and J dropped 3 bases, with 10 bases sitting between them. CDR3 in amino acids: CASSPMGRDTEAFF. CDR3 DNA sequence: TGTGCCAGCTCACCAATGGGGAGGGACACTGAAGCTTTCTTT.

CDR3 residues: CASRPPGHLNTEAFF. In nucleotides, the CDR3 is TGTGCCAGCAGGCCGCCGGGACACCTGAACACTGAAGCTTTCTTT. This chain joins TRBV7-8 and TRBJ1-1; a possible D gene is TRBD1 (6 bases). The CDR3 sequence is 15 residues long. Germline CDR1 is SGHVS and CDR2 is FQNEAQ. The V end was cut by 6 bases, the J end by 0 bases, with 14 bases between.

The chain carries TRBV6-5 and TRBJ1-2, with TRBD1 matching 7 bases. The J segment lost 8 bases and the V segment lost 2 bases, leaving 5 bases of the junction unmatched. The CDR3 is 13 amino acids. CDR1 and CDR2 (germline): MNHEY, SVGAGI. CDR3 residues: CASSYARDRGYTF. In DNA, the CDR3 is TGTGCCAGCAGTTACGCCCGGGACAGAGGCTACACCTTC.